This T cell receptor beta chain is drawn from a study of Ad26.COV2.S vaccination and SARS-CoV-2 variants. The wider study: The donor was enrolled in the Ad26.COV2.S arm of the COV1001 trial. Once, or twice with 56 days between doses, Ad26.COV2.S was given intramuscularly.

The germline V gene encodes CDR1 LGHDT and CDR2 YNNKEL (reference sequence). V gave up 4 bases and J gave up 2 bases, with 10 bases separating them. The CDR3 runs 14 residues. Regarding treatment: some 19 received Ad26.COV2.S at low or high dose, single or two shots; several received placebo; per-sample allocation not given. Sampling occurred on day 63 after the first vaccine or placebo injection. Notes on the study in general: Vaccine and placebo recipients had comparable breadth of non-spike TCRs. Post-vaccination breadth of spike-specific CD8+ and CD4+ T cell responses was reportedly substantial.

This table comes from immunoSEQ multiplex PCR, and its TCRdb copy is limited to in-frame clones, with some not included. Of roughly 350,000 clones in the sample, roughly 84% are singletons; the top ten hold about 3.5%. Points on this clone: Its antigen is still unknown.

The gene calls are TRBV3-1 (or the pseudogene TRBV3-2) and TRBJ2-3, with a weak D call TRBD1 (5 bases). The material sequenced was peripheral blood, taken in a trial of Ad26.COV2.S vaccine versus placebo. The TCR sequence derives from a person between 18 and 65 years old who received the Ad26.COV2.S COVID-19 vaccine or a placebo. The CDR3: CASSPQQATDTQYF. In DNA, the CDR3 is TGTGCCAGCAGCCCCCAACAGGCCACAGATACGCAGTATTTT.